This T cell receptor (beta chain) comes out of a study of molecular identifiers for immune sequencing clone quantification. This clonotype has a handful of counts. Via MiXCR, TCRdb re-called the PCR reads, giving one row per CDR3 protein. The table shows some 70,000 distinct CDR3 sequences, with 15% to 20% occurring only once. This CDR3 is built from 14 residues. Germline V gene data show CDR1 as MNHEY and CDR2 as SVGEGT. The V gene lost 6 bases and the J gene lost 7 bases, with 16 bases spanning the gap. Input material: naive CD8+ T cells from blood, with Jurkat cell RNA spiked in. The subset denotes: FACS-sorted CD8+CD4-CCR7+CD45RA+ naive T cells. The V call is TRBV6-2 or TRBV6-3, the J call TRBJ2-1; D is unclear. The receptor was isolated from a human donor in good health. Some libraries in this study had Jurkat cell RNA spiked in. Here the CDR3 reads CASSEPGPENEQFF. The CDR3 region has the DNA TGTGCCAGCAGCGAGCCGGGCCCCGAAAATGAGCAGTTCTTC.